The rows below give T cell receptor beta chains drawn from one sample of a study of shared clonotypes between healthy human individuals. The method was immunoSEQ multiplex PCR; TCRdb's version includes in-frame clones alone and lacks a portion of them. The sample has around 1.1 million clones; 70% to 80% are singletons. Material for sequencing was memory CD4+ T cells from PBMCs. The source of these receptors is a man aged 18 to 29 in good health. Some clones in this sample may be carry-over from other donors' samples. CDR3s include the opening cysteine and the closing phenylalanine or tryptophan. Fields, in order: J gene, V gene, D gene, clone size, CDR3 length, CDR3 protein, CDR3 DNA. D genes are given only for firm matches. Clone size is not always given. Where it is, it says once, few, many or a class for expanded clones.

>TRBJ1-3|TRBV5-1|TRBD1|-|16
CASSTYDGTGGNTIYF
TGCGCCAGCAGCACTTACGACGGGACAGGGGGAAACACCATATATTTT
>TRBJ2-3|TRBV28|-|-|11
CASGSPRGQYF
TGTGCCAGCGGATCGCCGCGGGGGCAGTATTTT
>TRBJ2-3|TRBV11-3|TRBD1|-|16
CASSEQTGLSTDTQYF
TGTGCCAGCAGTGAGCAGACAGGGCTCTCCACAGATACGCAGTATTTT
>TRBJ1-1|TRBV6-5|-|-|14
CASSRRRGNTEAFF
TGTGCCAGCAGTCGAAGGAGGGGGAACACTGAAGCTTTCTTT
>TRBJ1-5|TRBV6-1|-|many|13
CASSFQVNQPQHF
TGTGCCAGCAGTTTTCAGGTCAATCAGCCCCAGCATTTT
>TRBJ2-2|TRBV5-1|-|-|16
CASSLATGTNTGELFF
TGCGCCAGCAGCTTGGCGACAGGGACTAACACCGGGGAGCTGTTTTTT
>TRBJ1-2|TRBV7-6|-|-|14
CASSRTVDGTGYTF
TGTGCCAGCAGCCGGACGGTCGACGGGACTGGCTACACCTTC
>TRBJ2-3|TRBV5-1|TRBD2|-|17
CASSLEGLAGGTDTQYF
TGCGCCAGCAGCTTGGAGGGACTAGCGGGAGGTACAGATACGCAGTATTTT
>TRBJ2-7|TRBV5-1|-|few|14
CASSLDRALYEQYF
TGCGCCAGCAGCTTGGACAGGGCTTTATACGAGCAGTACTTC
>TRBJ2-1|TRBV5-1|-|-|12
CASSDPAAEQFF
TGCGCCAGCAGCGACCCCGCGGCCGAGCAGTTCTTC
>TRBJ2-5|TRBV30|TRBD1|-|14
CAWGTGTGTGAQYF
TGTGCCTGGGGAACCGGGACAGGGACTGGGGCCCAGTACTTC
>TRBJ1-5|TRBV29-1|-|-|12
CSAQTSNQPQHF
TGCAGCGCACAGACAAGCAATCAGCCCCAGCATTTT
>TRBJ2-1|TRBV27|-|-|15
CASSIEDSSYNEQFF
TGTGCCAGCAGTATAGAGGACAGCTCCTACAATGAGCAGTTCTTC
>TRBJ1-1|TRBV5-1|TRBD1|-|18
CASSLSTGRTGPRDEAFF
TGCGCCAGCAGCTTGAGTACCGGTAGGACAGGGCCCCGAGATGAAGCTTTCTTT
>TRBJ2-5|TRBV27|-|-|14
CASSQWDRPGTQYF
TGTGCCAGCAGTCAGTGGGACCGCCCCGGGACCCAGTACTTC
>TRBJ2-3|TRBV19|-|many|13
CASSPRRTDTQYF
TGTGCCAGTAGTCCTCGCCGGACCGATACGCAGTATTTT
>TRBJ1-4|TRBV19|-|-|13
CASGRRGEEKLFF
TGTGCCAGTGGCCGTAGGGGAGAGGAAAAACTGTTTTTT
>TRBJ1-2|TRBV6-6|TRBD1|-|16
CASSPTGDKANYGYTF
TGTGCCAGCAGCCCTACAGGGGACAAAGCTAACTATGGCTACACCTTC
>TRBJ1-2|TRBV19|-|-|13
CASSMTERFGYTF
TGTGCCAGTAGTATGACAGAGAGGTTCGGCTACACCTTC
>TRBJ1-5|TRBV7-2|-|-|14
CASSLGGALQPQHF
TGTGCCAGCAGCTTAGGCGGGGCATTGCAGCCCCAGCATTTT
>TRBJ2-7|TRBV10-3|TRBD1|-|14
CAITTGTGSYEQYF
TGTGCCATCACGACCGGGACAGGCTCCTACGAGCAGTACTTC
>TRBJ2-2|TRBV19|-|-|14
CASTTVHPTGELFF
TGTGCCAGTACAACCGTTCACCCCACCGGGGAGCTGTTTTTT
>TRBJ2-2|TRBV7-6|TRBD2|once|16
CASSPRTSGNTGELFF
TGTGCCAGCAGCCCCCGGACTAGCGGCAACACCGGGGAGCTGTTTTTT
>TRBJ1-1|TRBV28|-|few|14
CASSLFGRYSEAFF
TGTGCCAGCAGTTTGTTCGGGAGGTACTCTGAAGCTTTCTTT
>TRBJ2-7|TRBV5-1|TRBD2|few|16
CASSLQTSGAAYEQYF
TGCGCCAGCAGCTTACAGACTAGCGGCGCGGCCTACGAGCAGTACTTC
>TRBJ1-1|TRBV9|TRBD1|-|17
CASSVGPGGNEGTEAFF
TGTGCCAGCAGCGTGGGGCCAGGGGGTAACGAAGGCACTGAAGCTTTCTTT
>TRBJ1-1|TRBV28|-|-|14
CASSSSGLNTEAFF
TGTGCCAGCAGTTCTTCAGGGTTGAACACTGAAGCTTTCTTT
>TRBJ2-7|TRBV5-1|-|-|14
CASSFQGPPYEQYF
TGCGCCAGCAGCTTCCAGGGGCCACCCTACGAGCAGTACTTC
>TRBJ1-5|TRBV7-2|-|few|16
CASSLLVGTSNQPQHF
TGTGCCAGCAGCTTATTGGTGGGGACGAGCAATCAGCCCCAGCATTTT
>TRBJ2-1|TRBV5-6|-|-|11
CASSSDNEQFF
TGTGCCAGCAGCTCGGACAATGAGCAGTTCTTC
>TRBJ1-4|TRBV7-9|TRBD1|once|14
CASSLGGQGEKLFF
TGTGCCAGCAGCTTAGGAGGACAGGGAGAAAAACTGTTTTTT
>TRBJ1-2|TRBV7-3|-|-|14
CASSSKGPVDGYTF
TGTGCCAGCAGCAGTAAGGGGCCAGTTGATGGCTACACCTTC
>TRBJ2-5|TRBV5-4|-|-|15
CASSLRTGPQETQYF
TGTGCCAGCAGCTTGCGGACGGGACCCCAAGAGACCCAGTACTTC